The present T cell receptor beta chain was sequenced within a study of cytomegalovirus exposure and HLA in healthy donors. Notes on this clone: Within the sample, other DNA sequences also encode this same CDR3.

These donors were members of the roughly 120-subject validation cohort, a group separate from the roughly 670-subject first cohort. The CDR3 extends over 13 amino acids. Trimming removed 2 bases at V and 4 bases at J, with 7 bases between. Germline values: CDR1 SGHKS, CDR2 YYEKEE (reference sequence). The protocol was immunoSEQ multiplex PCR, while the TCRdb copy is restricted to in-frame clones and leaves out a portion. The sample lists 120,000 to 150,000 clones, almost 85% seen once, with more than 1.4% in the top ten. Sequencing was performed on PBMCs. V usage is TRBV5-5 and J usage is TRBJ1-5; D gene unclear. This receptor was taken from a woman aged 25 to 45 in good health and CMV-seronegative. The CDR3 region has the DNA TGTGCCAGCAGCTTAGATGAGAATCAGCCCCAGCATTTT. Translated, it gives CASSLDENQPQHF.